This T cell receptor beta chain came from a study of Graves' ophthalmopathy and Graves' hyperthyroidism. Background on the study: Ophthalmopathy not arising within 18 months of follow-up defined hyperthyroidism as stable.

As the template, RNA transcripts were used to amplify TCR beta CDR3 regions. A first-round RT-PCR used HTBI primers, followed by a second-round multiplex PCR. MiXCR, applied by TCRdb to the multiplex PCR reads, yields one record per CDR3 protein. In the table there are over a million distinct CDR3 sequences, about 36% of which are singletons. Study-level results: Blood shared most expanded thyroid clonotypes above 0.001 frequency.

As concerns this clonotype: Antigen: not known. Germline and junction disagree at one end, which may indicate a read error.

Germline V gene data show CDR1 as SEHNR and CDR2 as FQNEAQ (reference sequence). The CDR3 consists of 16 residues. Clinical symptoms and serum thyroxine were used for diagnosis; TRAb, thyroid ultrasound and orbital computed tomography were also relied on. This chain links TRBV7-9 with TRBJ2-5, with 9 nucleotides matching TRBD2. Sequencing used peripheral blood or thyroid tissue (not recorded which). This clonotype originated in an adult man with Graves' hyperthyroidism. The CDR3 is CASSHGSSGKKETQYF. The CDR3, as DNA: TGCGCCAGCAGCCACGGTTCTAGCGGGAAGAAAGAGACCCAGTACTTC.